The entry below gives a single T cell receptor (beta chain) sequence along with its context. It lacks a known antigen. No much larger clone is present one base from it, and per-base qualities are unavailable. The cysteine opens and the phenylalanine closes a CDR3 of 15 amino acids. Solely the CDR3 DNA is kept, with 45 bases framed from the first base. CDR1 and CDR2 are read off the germline V gene (reference sequence) as LNHDA and SQIVND. The trim is 3 bases for V and 2 bases for J, with a gap of 11 bases between the germline ends. After around ten days of culture, CD4+ T cells were isolated with the EasySep CD4+ T cell isolation kit. Participants received two doses of either the BNT162b2 or the mRNA-1273 mRNA SARS-CoV-2 vaccine. None of the healthy vaccine recipients had a prior SARS-CoV-2 infection, which was confirmed by nucleocapsid antibody tests that came back negative both before and after vaccination. Half of the culture medium was replaced with fresh IL-2-containing medium on days 3 and 7. Unless noted otherwise, every peptide stimulation condition was grown in triplicate wells. PBMC were separated from whole blood using Ficoll-Paque Plus gradient centrifugation and were then either cryopreserved at -140C or used fresh. The QIAamp micro DNA kit was used to extract genomic DNA from the cultured CD4+ T cells.

Preparation of the library involved the immunoSEQ multiplex PCR assay. DNA from the cultured, isolated CD4+ T cells was subjected to TCR beta CDR3 sequencing. The published analysis was carried out like this. Non-productive TCR sequences were discarded, and reads were trimmed to the CDR3 region, with only CDR3s of 7 or more amino acids retained. The MANAFEST web app was used to identify antigen-specific clonotypes by comparing expansion in peptide wells with expansion in reference cultures. For clones to be considered positive, expansion at FDR<0.05 versus reference and all other wells, an odds ratio above 5, and a frequency above 0.1% in two replicate wells were required. A clonotype was called cross-reactive if it was significantly expanded both in SARS-CoV-2 spike wells and in at least one common cold coronavirus spike condition. Levenshtein distance calculated with the stringdist R package was used to assess CDR3 similarity, and unrooted trees were constructed with ape in R 3.6.1. Not all clones reach the TCRdb copy of this immuneACCESS table, which keeps in-frame sequences only. Checked studies attribute under half of the gap to unresolved V genes and leave the rest unexplained. Clone size and V and J calls were adopted from that table, with D and trimming inferred from the DNA. Counted in this sample were about 45,000 clones; 72% of them appeared once. The ten top clones hold 9% to 10% of the sample.

This sample was included in a study of vaccination effects on CD4 cells after COVID-19 (dated by TCRdb to the early 2020s). Notes on the research overall: The ViraFEST assay stimulated PBMC with viral peptide pools and then used TCR sequencing to identify antigen-specific CD4+ T cell clonotypes by expansion. Post-vaccine samples across the study were collected a median of 72 days after the second dose, with a range of 14 to 241. Cultures from other donors in the study were sequenced with the Oncomine TCR Beta short-read assay on an Illumina iSeq 100. SARS-CoV-2 spike-specific CD4+ TCR repertoires were compared before and after mRNA vaccination in COVID-19 convalescent patients and in infection-naive vaccine recipients. A total of 9 to 11 COVID-19 convalescent patients and 4 SARS-CoV-2-naive healthy vaccine recipients were included in the full study. Each well held under 2.5 million PBMC cultured in IMDM containing about 5.5% human AB serum, approximately 10 IU/ml IL-2 and gentamicin, along with around 11 ug/ml peptides. Overall study outcomes, separate from this receptor: Clones induced by infection and clones induced by vaccination both contracted markedly at late timepoints after vaccination, which fits with T cell responses waning over time. Only a small number of convalescent patients were included, and no early post-infection timepoints were available, which limited the study. Among healthy vaccine recipients, nearly all vaccine-induced clones were SARS-CoV-2 mono-reactive, and only 1 of 255 was cross-reactive with common cold coronaviruses.

The receptor comes from a human donor who received a COVID-19 vaccine. Recombination joined TRBV19 with TRBJ2-1; the D segment might be TRBD1 or TRBD2, since each matches 5 bases. Sequences were derived from CD4+ T cells from PBMCs cultured without peptide, sampled after COVID-19 vaccination. The CDR3 protein: CASSMGRSPYNEQFF. The sequence in DNA is TGTGCCAGTAGTATGGGACGTTCCCCCTACAATGAGCAGTTCTTC.